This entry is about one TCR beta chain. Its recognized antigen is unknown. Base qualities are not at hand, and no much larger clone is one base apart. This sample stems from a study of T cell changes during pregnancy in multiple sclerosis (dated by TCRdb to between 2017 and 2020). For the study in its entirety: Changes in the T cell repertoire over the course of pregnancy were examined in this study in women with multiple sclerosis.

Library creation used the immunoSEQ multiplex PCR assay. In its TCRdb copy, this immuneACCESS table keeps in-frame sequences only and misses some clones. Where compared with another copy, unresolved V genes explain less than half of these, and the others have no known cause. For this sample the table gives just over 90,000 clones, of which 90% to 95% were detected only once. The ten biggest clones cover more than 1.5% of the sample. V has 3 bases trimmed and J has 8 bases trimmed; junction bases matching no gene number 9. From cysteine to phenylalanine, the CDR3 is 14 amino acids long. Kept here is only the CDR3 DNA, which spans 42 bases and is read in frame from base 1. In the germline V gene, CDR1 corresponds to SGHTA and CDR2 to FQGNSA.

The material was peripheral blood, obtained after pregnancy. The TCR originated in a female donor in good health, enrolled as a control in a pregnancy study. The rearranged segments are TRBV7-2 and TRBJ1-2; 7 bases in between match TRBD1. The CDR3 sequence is CASSFDQGEGGYTF. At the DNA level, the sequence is TGTGCCAGCAGCTTTGATCAGGGGGAAGGAGGCTACACCTTC.